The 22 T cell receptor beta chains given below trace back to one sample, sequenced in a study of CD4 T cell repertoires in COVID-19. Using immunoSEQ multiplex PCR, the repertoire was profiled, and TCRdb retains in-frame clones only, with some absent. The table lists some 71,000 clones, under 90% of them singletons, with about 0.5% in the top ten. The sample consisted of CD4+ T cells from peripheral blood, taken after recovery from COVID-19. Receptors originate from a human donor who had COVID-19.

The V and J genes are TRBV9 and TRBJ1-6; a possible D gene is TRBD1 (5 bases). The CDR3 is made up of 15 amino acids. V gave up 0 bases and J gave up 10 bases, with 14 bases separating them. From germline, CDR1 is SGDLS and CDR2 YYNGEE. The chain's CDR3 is CASSVGRSGRSPLHF. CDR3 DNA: TGTGCCAGCAGCGTAGGGCGGTCAGGGAGATCACCCCTCCACTTT.

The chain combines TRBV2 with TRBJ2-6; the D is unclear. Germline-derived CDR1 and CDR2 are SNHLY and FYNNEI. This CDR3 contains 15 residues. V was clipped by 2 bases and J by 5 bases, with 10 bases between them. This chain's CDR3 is CASSEIQLRANVLTF. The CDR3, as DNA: TGTGCCAGCAGTGAAATTCAGCTCAGGGCCAACGTCCTGACTTTC.

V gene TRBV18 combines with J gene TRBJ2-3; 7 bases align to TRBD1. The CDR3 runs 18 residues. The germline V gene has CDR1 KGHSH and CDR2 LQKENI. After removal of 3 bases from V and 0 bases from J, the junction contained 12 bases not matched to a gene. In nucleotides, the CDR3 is TGTGCCAGCTCACCTCAGGCGACAGGGCCTTCTAGCACAGATACGCAGTATTTT. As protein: CASSPQATGPSSTDTQYF.

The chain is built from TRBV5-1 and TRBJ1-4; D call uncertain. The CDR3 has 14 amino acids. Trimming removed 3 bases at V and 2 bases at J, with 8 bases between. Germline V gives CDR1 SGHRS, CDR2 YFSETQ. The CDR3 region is CASSWDGTNEKLFF. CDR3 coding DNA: TGCGCCAGCAGCTGGGATGGGACTAATGAAAAACTGTTTTTT.

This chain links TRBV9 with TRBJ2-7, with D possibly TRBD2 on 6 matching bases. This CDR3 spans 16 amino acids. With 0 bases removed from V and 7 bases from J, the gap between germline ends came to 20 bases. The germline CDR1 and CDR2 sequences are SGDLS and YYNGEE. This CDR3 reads CASSVGVGSGLREQYF. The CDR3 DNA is TGTGCCAGCAGCGTAGGGGTAGGTAGCGGCCTACGGGAGCAGTACTTC.

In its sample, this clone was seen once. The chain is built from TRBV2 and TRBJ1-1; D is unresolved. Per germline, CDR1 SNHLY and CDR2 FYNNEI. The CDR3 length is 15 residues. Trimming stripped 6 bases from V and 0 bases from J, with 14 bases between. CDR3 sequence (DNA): TGTGCCAGCAGCGCACTCCGGAGCATGAACACTGAAGCTTTCTTT. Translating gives CASSALRSMNTEAFF.

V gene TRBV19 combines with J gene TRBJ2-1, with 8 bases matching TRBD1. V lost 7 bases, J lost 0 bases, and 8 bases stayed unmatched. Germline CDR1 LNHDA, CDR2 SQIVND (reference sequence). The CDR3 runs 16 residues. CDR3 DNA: TGTGCCAGTACTTTGACAGGGACAGGCTCCTACAATGAGCAGTTCTTC. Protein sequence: CASTLTGTGSYNEQFF.

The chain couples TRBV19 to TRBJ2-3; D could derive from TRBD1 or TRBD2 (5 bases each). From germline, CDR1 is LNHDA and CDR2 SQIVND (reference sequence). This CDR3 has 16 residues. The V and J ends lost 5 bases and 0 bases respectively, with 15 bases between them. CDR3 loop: CASSALRDGSTDTQYF. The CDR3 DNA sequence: TGTGCCAGTAGTGCCCTCCGGGACGGAAGCACAGATACGCAGTATTTT.

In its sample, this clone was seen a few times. The CDR3 DNA reads TGCGCCACTTCGCGGGGGTCGGGGACCAGGGAGACCCAGTACTTC. Translated, it gives CATSRGSGTRETQYF. This chain joins TRBV5-1 and TRBJ2-5; TRBD2 matches 7 bases. Per germline, CDR1 SGHRS and CDR2 YFSETQ. This CDR3 contains 15 residues. With V trimmed by 9 bases and J by 5 bases, 16 bases remained unmatched. The variable domain in full, with the rest retrieved from reference TRBV5-1 and TRBJ2-5, is KAGVTQTPRYLIKTRGQQVTLSCSPISGHRSVSWYQQTPGQGLQFLFEYFSETQRNKGNFPGRFSGRQFSNSRSEMNVSTLELGDSALYLCATSRGSGTRETQYFGPGTRLLVL.

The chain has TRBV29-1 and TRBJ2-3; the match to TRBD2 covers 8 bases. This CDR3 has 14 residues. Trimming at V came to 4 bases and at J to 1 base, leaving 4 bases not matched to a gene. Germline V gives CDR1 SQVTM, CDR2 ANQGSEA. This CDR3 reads CSVARAGGTDTQYF. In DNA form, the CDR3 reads TGCAGCGTTGCCAGAGCGGGGGGCACAGATACGCAGTATTTT.

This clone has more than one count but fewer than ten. This CDR3 reads CSVGRAGGPETQYF. The CDR3 DNA is TGCAGCGTTGGTCGAGCGGGAGGGCCGGAGACCCAGTACTTC. The V and J genes are TRBV29-1 and TRBJ2-5; 10 nucleotides agree with TRBD2. Unmatched junction bases numbered 7, after V lost 4 bases and J lost 5 bases. Germline-derived CDR1 and CDR2 are SQVTM and ANQGSEA. CDR3 length: 14 amino acids.

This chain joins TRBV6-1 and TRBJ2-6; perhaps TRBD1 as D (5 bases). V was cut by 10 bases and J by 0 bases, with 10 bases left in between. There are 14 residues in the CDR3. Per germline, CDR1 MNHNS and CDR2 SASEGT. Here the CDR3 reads CAIREASGANVLTF. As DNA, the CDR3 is TGTGCCATCAGGGAAGCCTCTGGGGCCAACGTCCTGACTTTC.

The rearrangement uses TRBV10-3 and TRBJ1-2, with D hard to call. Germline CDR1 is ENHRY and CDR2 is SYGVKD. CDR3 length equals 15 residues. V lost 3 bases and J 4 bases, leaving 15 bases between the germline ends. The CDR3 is CAISETDGASYGYTF. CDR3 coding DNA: TGTGCCATCAGTGAAACGGACGGAGCGTCCTATGGCTACACCTTC.

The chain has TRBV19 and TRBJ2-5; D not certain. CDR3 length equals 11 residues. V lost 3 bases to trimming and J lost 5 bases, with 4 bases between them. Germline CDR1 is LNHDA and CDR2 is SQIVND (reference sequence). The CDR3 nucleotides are TGTGCCAGTAGTATCAGGGAGACCCAGTACTTC. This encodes CASSIRETQYF.

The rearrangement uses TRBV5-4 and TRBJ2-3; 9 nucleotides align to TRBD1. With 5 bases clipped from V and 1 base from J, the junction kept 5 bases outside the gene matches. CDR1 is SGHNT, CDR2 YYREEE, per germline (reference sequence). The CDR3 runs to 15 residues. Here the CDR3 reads CASSNRGQGTDTQYF. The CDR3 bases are TGTGCCAGCAGTAACAGGGGGCAGGGCACAGATACGCAGTATTTT. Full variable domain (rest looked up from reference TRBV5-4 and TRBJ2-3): ETGVTQSPTHLIKTRGQQVTLRCSSQSGHNTVSWYQQALGQGPQFIFQYYREEENGRGNFPPRFSGLQFPNYSSELNVNALELDDSALYLCASSNRGQGTDTQYFGPGTRLTVL.

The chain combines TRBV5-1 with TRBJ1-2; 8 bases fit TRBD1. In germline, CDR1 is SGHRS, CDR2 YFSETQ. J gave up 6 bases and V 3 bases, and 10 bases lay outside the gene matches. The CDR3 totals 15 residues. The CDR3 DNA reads TGCGCCAGCAGCTCAATGACAGGGGTGCAAGATGGCTACACCTTC. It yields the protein CASSSMTGVQDGYTF.

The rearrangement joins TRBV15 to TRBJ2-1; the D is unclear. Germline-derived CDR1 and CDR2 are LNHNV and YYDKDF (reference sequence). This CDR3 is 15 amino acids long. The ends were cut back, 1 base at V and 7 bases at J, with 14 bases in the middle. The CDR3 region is CATSRGGQSRNEQFF. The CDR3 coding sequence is TGTGCCACCAGCAGAGGTGGGCAATCCAGGAATGAGCAGTTCTTC. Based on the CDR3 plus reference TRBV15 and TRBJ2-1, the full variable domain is DAMVIQNPRYQVTQFGKPVTLSCSQTLNHNVMYWYQQKSSQAPKLLFHYYDKDFNNEADTPDNFQSRRPNTSFCFLDIRSPGLGDTAMYLCATSRGGQSRNEQFFGPGTRLTVL.

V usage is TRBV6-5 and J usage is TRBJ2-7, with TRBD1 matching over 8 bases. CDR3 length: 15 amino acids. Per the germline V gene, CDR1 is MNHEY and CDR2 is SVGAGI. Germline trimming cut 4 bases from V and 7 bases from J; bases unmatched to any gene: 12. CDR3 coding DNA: TGTGCCAGCAGTTCACCTGGACAGGGCTTTGGGGAGCAGTACTTC. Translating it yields CASSSPGQGFGEQYF.

CDR3 region: CASSSSGRLETQYF. The CDR3 coding sequence is TGTGCCAGCTCATCTAGCGGGAGGTTGGAGACCCAGTACTTC. The chain couples TRBV18 to TRBJ2-5, with 11 bases aligning to TRBD2. Trimming at V came to 5 bases and at J to 5 bases, leaving 4 bases not matched to a gene. In germline, CDR1 is KGHSH, CDR2 LQKENI. This CDR3 is 14 amino acids long.

The CDR3 protein is CAISEAAGGVNEAFF. The CDR3 DNA reads as TGTGCCATCAGTGAAGCTGCAGGGGGCGTAAACGAAGCTTTCTTT. The gene calls are TRBV10-3 and TRBJ1-1, with 8 positions matching TRBD1. The V segment lost 3 bases and the J segment 8 bases; nucleotides outside the gene matches: 11. Per germline, CDR1 ENHRY and CDR2 SYGVKD. The CDR3 extends over 15 amino acids.

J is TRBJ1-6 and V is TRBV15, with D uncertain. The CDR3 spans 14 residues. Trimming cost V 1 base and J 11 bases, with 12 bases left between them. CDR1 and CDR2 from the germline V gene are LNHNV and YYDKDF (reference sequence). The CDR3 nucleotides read TGTGCCACCAGCAGAGGGGAGAGCGGGACACCCCTCCACTTT. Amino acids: CATSRGESGTPLHF.

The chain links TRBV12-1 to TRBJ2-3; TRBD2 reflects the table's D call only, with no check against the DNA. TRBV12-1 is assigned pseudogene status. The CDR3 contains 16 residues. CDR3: CASSPRTSGGTDTQYF. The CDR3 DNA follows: TGTGCCAGCAGCCCTAGGACTAGCGGGGGAACGGATACGCAGTATTTT.